This entry features one T cell receptor beta chain sequence. Antigen specificity is unknown. This entry comes from a study of T cell responses to AZD1222 COVID-19 vaccine. At the level of the study: Analyses pooled second doses at about 4 or about 12 weeks.

Whole-study results and caveats: Spike was spanned by vaccine-associated CD4 TCRs, with dominance at 160-218 and 743-854.

The assay was immunoSEQ multiplex PCR, and TCRdb's table has in-frame clones only and misses some. The sample has roughly 150,000 clones; less than 95% are singletons. The sequencing here drew on peripheral blood, taken on day 0 of AZD1222 vaccination. The clonotype was recovered from an adult in good health.

DNA of the CDR3: TGTGCCAGCAGTTTCAAGGGTAGCACAGATACGCAGTATTTT. This translates into CASSFKGSTDTQYF. The chain has TRBV28 and TRBJ2-3; no clear D. Germline CDR1 and CDR2: MDHEN and SYDVKM. Deletions cut 3 bases from V and 0 bases from J, with 7 bases between. There are 14 residues in the CDR3.